This entry lists 20 T cell receptor beta chains sequenced from one sample in a study of CXCR3-negative and CXCR3-positive naive CD8 T cells. Via 5' RACE with UMI labels, TRB cDNA libraries were prepared. For each CDR3 protein, TCRdb gives one entry from its re-call of the 5' RACE reads, without DNA. This sample's table reports about 48,000 distinct CDR3 sequences. Sequences were obtained from memory CD8+ T cells from blood. The origin of the receptors is a human donor in good health. Some clones in this sample may be carry-over from other donors' samples.

CDR3 sequence reads: CASSLHQRPLMAQYF. The V and J genes are TRBV5-1 and TRBJ2-5. From germline, CDR1 is SGHRS and CDR2 YFSETQ. The CDR3 has 15 amino acids. The full variable domain, its missing parts supplied by reference TRBV5-1 and TRBJ2-5, is KAGVTQTPRYLIKTRGQQVTLSCSPISGHRSVSWYQQTPGQGLQFLFEYFSETQRNKGNFPGRFSGRQFSNSRSEMNVSTLELGDSALYLCASSLHQRPLMAQYFGPGTRLLVL.

This chain connects TRBV4-1 to TRBJ1-1; TCRdb gives TRBD1 as the D gene, but with no DNA this cannot be confirmed. The germline CDR1 and CDR2 sequences are MGHRA and YSYEKL. The CDR3 is made up of 14 amino acids. The CDR3 reads CASSQEGGQSEAFF.

The rearrangement links TRBV12-3 or TRBV12-4 to TRBJ2-1. This CDR3 comprises 14 residues. The CDR3 region is CASSYGGSWGEQFF.

The chain joins TRBV13 to TRBJ1-3. Germline CDR1 and CDR2: PRHDT and FYEKMQ (reference sequence). The CDR3 is made up of 15 amino acids. The CDR3 is CASSFSQHSGNTIYF.

The J gene is TRBJ2-7, the V gene TRBV28; TCRdb outputs TRBD1, but without DNA this stays unchecked. Germline V gives CDR1 MDHEN, CDR2 SYDVKM. This CDR3 region has 15 residues. This CDR3 reads CASSLGWTGGYEQYF.

The CDR3 region is CASNWGKDIQYF. The rearrangement joins TRBV6-2 or TRBV6-3 to TRBJ2-4. The CDR3 is 12 residues long. CDR1 and CDR2 from the germline V gene are MNHEY and SVGEGT.

V is TRBV28 and J is TRBJ2-1; TCRdb gives TRBD2 as the D gene, but with no DNA this cannot be confirmed. The CDR3 is made up of 14 amino acids. Germline CDR1 is MDHEN and CDR2 is SYDVKM. CDR3 region: CASSHTTSGNEQFF. Full variable domain (rest looked up from reference TRBV28 and TRBJ2-1): DVKVTQSSRYLVKRTGEKVFLECVQDMDHENMFWYRQDPGLGLRLIYFSYDVKMKEKGDIPEGYSVSREKKERFSLILESASTNQTSMYLCASSHTTSGNEQFFGPGTRLTVL.

This chain connects TRBV13 to TRBJ2-1. The CDR3 has 15 amino acids. The germline gives CDR1 PRHDT, CDR2 FYEKMQ (reference sequence). The CDR3 here is CASSSRPDMVDEQFF.

This chain uses TRBV28 with TRBJ1-2; checking the TCRdb D call of TRBD1 is not possible without DNA. The germline V gene encodes CDR1 MDHEN and CDR2 SYDVKM. CDR3 length: 13 amino acids. This chain's CDR3 is CASSPGDSYGYTF.

The chain joins TRBV20-1 to TRBJ2-1; TCRdb's D call, TRBD1, is unchecked because there is no DNA. CDR3 length: 13 amino acids. The germline V gene encodes CDR1 DFQATT and CDR2 SNEGSKA (reference sequence). The CDR3 sequence is CSASIPGRGSEFF.

The chain links TRBV28 to TRBJ1-4; as DNA is missing, the TRBD1 call by TCRdb cannot be tested. The CDR3 covers 16 residues. Germline CDR1 is MDHEN and CDR2 is SYDVKM. CDR3 in amino acids: CASSLMGASTNEKLFF.

The rearrangement links TRBV12-3 or TRBV12-4 to TRBJ2-6; TCRdb gives TRBD1 as the D gene, but with no DNA this cannot be confirmed. The CDR3 length is 18 residues. CDR3 region: CASILHPDTSSGANVLTF.

This rearrangement joins TRBV6-1 to TRBJ1-2; TCRdb's assignment of TRBD1 cannot be checked, as there is no DNA. The CDR3 length is 15 residues. Germline lookup yields CDR1 MNHNS and CDR2 SASEGT. CDR3 residues: CASSESGDSSRGYTF.

V gene TRBV29-1 combines with J gene TRBJ2-2; the TCRdb D gene call, TRBD2, has no DNA to confirm it. Germline V gene data show CDR1 as SQVTM and CDR2 as ANQGSEA. The CDR3 has 14 amino acids. The CDR3 spells CSARDSPSTGELFF.

The chain is built from TRBV4-1 and TRBJ1-1; TCRdb's assignment of TRBD1 cannot be checked, as there is no DNA. From germline, CDR1 is MGHRA and CDR2 YSYEKL. There are 14 residues in the CDR3. CDR3 residues: CASSQFLRGTEAFF.

CDR3 residues: CASSLLGYEQYF. The rearrangement joins TRBV12-3 or TRBV12-4 to TRBJ2-7. This CDR3 spans 12 amino acids.

This clonotype is identified as medium-sized from frequency. This chain links TRBV20-1 with TRBJ2-7; the D gene TCRdb calls, TRBD2, cannot be checked with no DNA. Germline V lookup: CDR1 DFQATT, CDR2 SNEGSKA (reference sequence). The CDR3 runs 13 residues. This chain's CDR3 is CSAMERVDYEQYF.

The V and J genes are TRBV20-1 and TRBJ1-1; TCRdb reports TRBD1, a call that lacks DNA to check it against. The CDR3 has 12 residues. From germline, CDR1 is DFQATT and CDR2 SNEGSKA (reference sequence). CDR3 sequence: CSVVPGDTEAFF.

J is TRBJ2-5 and V is TRBV24-1; TCRdb proposes TRBD2, but this gene call is untestable without DNA. There are 17 residues in the CDR3. Per the germline V gene, CDR1 is KGHDR and CDR2 is SFDVKD. CDR3 loop: CATSEETSGEIGETQYF.

V usage is TRBV7-9 and J usage is TRBJ1-2; the TCRdb D gene call, TRBD1, has no DNA to confirm it. Germline V lookup: CDR1 SEHNR, CDR2 FQNEAQ (reference sequence). The CDR3 is 15 amino acids. The CDR3 region is CASSHPDRLNYGYTF.